Listed below are T cell receptor beta chains from one sample, sequenced in a study of T cell responses to AZD1222 COVID-19 vaccine. Profiled with immunoSEQ multiplex PCR; TCRdb holds only in-frame clones, not every one. The sample has about 88,000 clones, 90% seen once. This material consisted of peripheral blood, taken 28 days after the second AZD1222 dose. Every receptor here comes from an adult who received the AZD1222 COVID-19 vaccine. Each CDR3 is given with its conserved first and last residue. A D gene is named only where the DNA matches it firmly. The listing skips clone size in some rows; elsewhere it reads once, few, many or a size class.

j_gene: TRBJ1-5; d_gene: TRBD1; abundance: .; v_gene: TRBV2; CDR3aa: CASSGTGGYQPQHF; CDR3nt: TGTGCCAGCAGTGGCACAGGGGGCTATCAGCCCCAGCATTTT
j_gene: TRBJ2-1; d_gene: TRBD1; abundance: .; v_gene: TRBV19; CDR3aa: CASSIAPGQGGGEQFF; CDR3nt: TGTGCCAGTAGTATAGCTCCGGGACAGGGAGGAGGTGAGCAGTTCTTC
j_gene: TRBJ1-4; d_gene: .; abundance: .; v_gene: TRBV6-6; CDR3aa: CASSYSQGFNEKLFF; CDR3nt: TGTGCCAGCAGTTACTCTCAGGGGTTTAATGAAAAACTGTTTTTT
j_gene: TRBJ1-2; d_gene: .; abundance: .; v_gene: TRBV6-5; CDR3aa: CASSYSGRGNGYTF; CDR3nt: TGTGCCAGCAGTTACAGTGGCAGGGGCAATGGCTACACCTTC
j_gene: TRBJ1-4; d_gene: .; abundance: .; v_gene: TRBV5-1; CDR3aa: CASSFSGQNEKLFF; CDR3nt: TGCGCCAGCAGCTTTTCCGGACAGAATGAAAAACTGTTTTTT
j_gene: TRBJ2-1; d_gene: TRBD2; abundance: .; v_gene: TRBV5-1; CDR3aa: CASSLALSGGQQFF; CDR3nt: TGCGCCAGCAGCTTGGCCCTTAGCGGGGGCCAGCAGTTCTTC
j_gene: TRBJ1-5; d_gene: .; abundance: .; v_gene: TRBV12-3/TRBV12-4; CDR3aa: CASSFGPGQPQHF; CDR3nt: TGTGCCAGCAGTTTCGGTCCGGGACAGCCCCAGCATTTT
j_gene: TRBJ2-1; d_gene: TRBD1; abundance: .; v_gene: TRBV3-1/TRBV3-2; CDR3aa: CASSRRDSNEQFF; CDR3nt: TGTGCCAGCAGCCGCCGGGACAGCAATGAGCAGTTCTTC
j_gene: TRBJ2-2; d_gene: .; abundance: .; v_gene: TRBV6-5; CDR3aa: CASSYGQTNTGELFF; CDR3nt: TGTGCCAGCAGTTACGGTCAGACGAACACCGGGGAGCTGTTTTTT
j_gene: TRBJ1-2; d_gene: TRBD1; abundance: .; v_gene: TRBV5-4; CDR3aa: CASERQGAPNYGYTF; CDR3nt: TGTGCCAGCGAGAGACAGGGGGCGCCTAACTATGGCTACACCTTC
j_gene: TRBJ2-5; d_gene: .; abundance: .; v_gene: TRBV7-8; CDR3aa: CASSRGQETQYF; CDR3nt: TGTGCCAGCAGCCGGGGGCAAGAGACCCAGTACTTC
j_gene: TRBJ2-1; d_gene: TRBD2; abundance: .; v_gene: TRBV3-1/TRBV3-2; CDR3aa: CASSQAGGARNEQFF; CDR3nt: TGTGCCAGCAGCCAAGCGGGGGGGGCTAGGAATGAGCAGTTCTTC
j_gene: TRBJ1-1; d_gene: .; abundance: once; v_gene: TRBV6-1; CDR3aa: CASSEAENTEAFF; CDR3nt: TGTGCCAGCAGTGAAGCGGAGAACACTGAAGCTTTCTTT
j_gene: TRBJ1-5; d_gene: .; abundance: .; v_gene: TRBV7-9; CDR3aa: CASSLESNQPQHF; CDR3nt: TGTGCCAGCAGCTTAGAAAGCAACCAGCCCCAGCATTTT
j_gene: TRBJ1-5; d_gene: TRBD1; abundance: .; v_gene: TRBV7-9; CDR3aa: CASSPQGAVNQPQHF; CDR3nt: TGTGCCAGCAGCCCGCAGGGGGCAGTAAATCAGCCCCAGCATTTT
j_gene: TRBJ1-3; d_gene: TRBD1; abundance: .; v_gene: TRBV11-2; CDR3aa: CASSQDRVGNTIYF; CDR3nt: TGTGCCAGCAGCCAGGACAGGGTTGGAAACACCATATATTTT
j_gene: TRBJ2-7; d_gene: .; abundance: .; v_gene: TRBV4-3; CDR3aa: CASSQDGGGNEQYF; CDR3nt: TGCGCCAGCAGCCAAGATGGAGGGGGGAACGAGCAGTACTTC
j_gene: TRBJ1-5; d_gene: .; abundance: .; v_gene: TRBV28; CDR3aa: CASSSPRGYSNQPQHF; CDR3nt: TGTGCCAGCAGTTCCCCCCGGGGCTATAGCAATCAGCCCCAGCATTTT
j_gene: TRBJ1-1; d_gene: .; abundance: .; v_gene: TRBV27; CDR3aa: CASSTNLGTEAFF; CDR3nt: TGTGCCAGCAGTACGAACCTGGGCACTGAAGCTTTCTTT
j_gene: TRBJ2-2; d_gene: .; abundance: .; v_gene: TRBV9; CDR3aa: CASSGYRGRRAGELFF; CDR3nt: .
j_gene: TRBJ1-1; d_gene: .; abundance: .; v_gene: TRBV28; CDR3aa: CASSAQIEAFF; CDR3nt: TGTGCCAGCAGTGCACAGATTGAAGCTTTCTTT
j_gene: TRBJ2-1; d_gene: TRBD1; abundance: .; v_gene: TRBV9; CDR3aa: CASSVTGGNEQFF; CDR3nt: TGTGCCAGCAGCGTAACAGGGGGCAATGAGCAGTTCTTC
j_gene: TRBJ1-2; d_gene: TRBD1; abundance: .; v_gene: TRBV7-2; CDR3aa: CASSLGTGDYGYTF; CDR3nt: TGTGCCAGCAGCTTAGGGACAGGGGACTATGGCTACACCTTC
j_gene: TRBJ1-1; d_gene: TRBD1; abundance: .; v_gene: TRBV24-1; CDR3aa: CATSDSGTGNTEAFF; CDR3nt: TGTGCCACCAGTGATTCCGGGACAGGGAACACTGAAGCTTTCTTT
j_gene: TRBJ2-3; d_gene: TRBD2; abundance: few; v_gene: TRBV6-4; CDR3aa: CASSDTSGGTDTQYF; CDR3nt: TGTGCCAGCAGTGACACTAGCGGGGGCACAGATACGCAGTATTTT
j_gene: TRBJ2-6; d_gene: TRBD2; abundance: .; v_gene: TRBV6-5; CDR3aa: CASISGVSGANVLTF; CDR3nt: TGTGCCAGCATTAGCGGGGTATCTGGGGCCAACGTCCTGACTTTC
j_gene: TRBJ1-2; d_gene: .; abundance: .; v_gene: TRBV5-1; CDR3aa: CASSQDVGYGYTF; CDR3nt: TGCGCCAGCAGCCAGGACGTCGGGTATGGCTACACCTTC
j_gene: TRBJ1-2; d_gene: .; abundance: .; v_gene: TRBV5-1; CDR3aa: CASSSLVSGGYGYTF; CDR3nt: TGCGCCAGCAGTAGCTTGGTCTCAGGAGGCTATGGCTACACCTTC
j_gene: TRBJ2-2; d_gene: TRBD2; abundance: .; v_gene: TRBV7-3; CDR3aa: CASSPGLTTGELFF; CDR3nt: TGTGCCAGCAGCCCGGGACTAACCACCGGGGAGCTGTTTTTT
j_gene: TRBJ1-1; d_gene: TRBD1; abundance: .; v_gene: TRBV7-9; CDR3aa: CASSRGQGNTEAFF; CDR3nt: TGTGCCAGCAGCCGCGGACAGGGAAACACTGAAGCTTTCTTT
j_gene: TRBJ2-1; d_gene: TRBD2; abundance: .; v_gene: TRBV19; CDR3aa: CASNSASGGNEQFF; CDR3nt: TGTGCCAGTAATTCGGCTAGCGGGGGGAATGAGCAGTTCTTC
j_gene: TRBJ1-4; d_gene: .; abundance: .; v_gene: TRBV19; CDR3aa: CASSFGGRANEKLFF; CDR3nt: TGTGCCAGTAGTTTCGGGGGTCGAGCTAATGAAAAACTGTTTTTT
j_gene: TRBJ2-2; d_gene: TRBD2; abundance: .; v_gene: TRBV3-1/TRBV3-2; CDR3aa: CASSQVLAGGLGGELFF; CDR3nt: TGTGCCAGCAGCCAAGTCCTCGCGGGGGGGCTCGGCGGGGAGCTGTTTTTT
j_gene: TRBJ2-5; d_gene: .; abundance: .; v_gene: TRBV29-1; CDR3aa: CSARVETQYF; CDR3nt: TGCAGCGCCCGGGTCGAGACCCAGTACTTC
j_gene: TRBJ1-2; d_gene: TRBD1; abundance: .; v_gene: TRBV13; CDR3aa: CASGFDGQGNLYGYTF; CDR3nt: TGTGCCAGCGGATTTGACGGACAGGGGAACCTCTATGGCTACACCTTC
j_gene: TRBJ2-2; d_gene: TRBD1; abundance: .; v_gene: TRBV5-6; CDR3aa: CASSPRDRDSGELFF; CDR3nt: TGTGCCAGCAGCCCCCGGGACAGGGATTCCGGGGAGCTGTTTTTT
j_gene: TRBJ2-1; d_gene: .; abundance: .; v_gene: TRBV11-3; CDR3aa: CASSLGRPPREWNEQFF; CDR3nt: TGTGCCAGCAGCTTAGGGAGGCCCCCCAGGGAGTGGAATGAGCAGTTCTTC
j_gene: TRBJ2-7; d_gene: TRBD1; abundance: .; v_gene: TRBV18; CDR3aa: CASSPDRGRSYEQYF; CDR3nt: TGTGCCAGCTCACCCGACAGGGGGCGCTCCTACGAGCAGTACTTC
j_gene: TRBJ1-6; d_gene: .; abundance: .; v_gene: TRBV19; CDR3aa: CASAPTTGVYISPLHF; CDR3nt: TGTGCCAGTGCCCCAACAACTGGGGTATATATTTCACCCCTCCACTTT